Listed here are 16 T cell receptor beta chains from one sample, sequenced in a study of human T cells and chemical hapten exposure. Time point specified: patch test 3, about 24 weeks after DPC sensitization. Described treatment: therapeutic diphenylcyclopropenone sensitization with weekly scalp DPC. Via MiXCR, TCRdb re-called the RACE reads, giving one row per CDR3 protein. The sample includes about 84,000 distinct CDR3 sequences, 10% to 13% of them seen just once. Source: whole blood, taken in connection with sensitization to the hapten diphenylcyclopropenone (DPC). These receptors came from a woman in her 50s with alopecia areata. Some clones in this sample may be carry-over from other donors' samples.

This rearrangement joins TRBV2 to TRBJ1-2, with D maybe TRBD1 (6 bases). Germline values: CDR1 SNHLY, CDR2 FYNNEI. This CDR3 contains 14 residues. Trimming pared 6 bases from V and 6 bases from J, leaving 17 bases between. This CDR3 reads CASRPRGLRDGYTF. In DNA, the CDR3 is TGTGCCAGCAGGCCGCGGGGGCTTAGGGATGGCTACACCTTC.

This clonotype was counted between two and nine times. This rearrangement joins TRBV28 to TRBJ1-4; D not resolved. Germline CDR1 reads MDHEN; CDR2 reads SYDVKM. This CDR3 has 12 amino acids. The V end lost 2 bases, the J end lost 5 bases, and 3 bases lay between the germline ends. For the CDR3, the DNA is TGTGCCAGCAGTTTACTGAATGAAAAACTGTTTTTT. Translating it yields CASSLLNEKLFF.

This clonotype was picked up many times. The CDR3 DNA sequence: TGCAGTGCTAGTACAGGGGGAAGCCCTATAGCCAAAAACATTCAGTACTTC. It codes for CSASTGGSPIAKNIQYF. V is TRBV20-1 and J is TRBJ2-4, with TRBD1 matching 8 bases. The germline V gene encodes CDR1 DFQATT and CDR2 SNEGSKA (reference sequence). J gave up 0 bases and V 3 bases, and 10 bases lay outside the gene matches. CDR3 length: 17 residues.

This clonotype was recorded many times. The genes are TRBV30 and TRBJ1-3; TRBD1 aligns across 7 bases. J gave up 3 bases and V 3 bases, and 8 bases lay outside the gene matches. CDR3 length: 15 residues. The germline gives CDR1 GTSNPN, CDR2 SVGIG (reference sequence). CDR3 in DNA: TGTGCCTGGAGCGTGAAGACAGGGTTTGGAAACACCATATATTTT. This gives the protein CAWSVKTGFGNTIYF.

This clonotype was seen ten or more times. The genes are TRBV5-1 and TRBJ2-6; D is possibly TRBD1 (6 bases). The germline V gene has CDR1 SGHRS and CDR2 YFSETQ. V gave up 3 bases and J gave up 2 bases, with 12 bases separating them. The length of the CDR3 is 16 residues. This CDR3 is CASSSEGGAGANVLTF. The CDR3, as DNA: TGCGCCAGCAGCTCGGAAGGGGGAGCTGGGGCCAACGTCCTGACTTTC.

V and J are TRBV19 and TRBJ2-7, with TRBD2 as a possible D gene (5 bases). The V and J ends lost 1 base and 2 bases respectively, with 6 bases between them. The CDR3 contains 13 residues. In germline, CDR1 is LNHDA, CDR2 SQIVND (reference sequence). The chain's CDR3 is CASSIAGTYEQYF. CDR3 sequence (DNA): TGTGCCAGTAGTATAGCGGGAACCTACGAGCAGTACTTC.

The sample holds a few counts of this clonotype. The CDR3 sequence is CSAARLAGSGNEQFF. The DNA of the CDR3 is TGCAGTGCTGCCCGACTAGCGGGGTCGGGGAATGAGCAGTTCTTC. The rearrangement links TRBV20-1 to TRBJ2-1; 11 nucleotides line up with TRBD2. Germline V lookup: CDR1 DFQATT, CDR2 SNEGSKA (reference sequence). The trim removed 5 bases at V and 7 bases at J, leaving 10 bases unmatched. The CDR3 consists of 15 residues.

The genes are TRBV7-2 and TRBJ2-3, with D tentatively TRBD2 (6 bases). V shed 4 bases and J shed 5 bases, with 7 bases lying between them. CDR1 and CDR2 (germline): SGHTA, FQGNSA. This CDR3 comprises 12 residues. CDR3 sequence (DNA): TGTACCAGCAGCTCAGCGGGAGATACGCAGTATTTT. As protein: CTSSSAGDTQYF.

This clonotype was counted between two and nine times. The rearrangement joins TRBV7-2 to TRBJ2-6; 10 bases are shared with TRBD1. V shed 1 base and J 12 bases; nucleotides not matched to a gene: 9. Germline assignment: CDR1 SGHTA and CDR2 FQGNSA. The CDR3 spans 16 residues. CDR3 nucleotides: TGTGCCAGCAGCTTAGGGGGACAGGGGCGAGTTGTCGTCCTGACTTTC. It is translated as CASSLGGQGRVVVLTF.

The sample holds a few counts of this clonotype. This chain connects TRBV12-3 or TRBV12-4 to TRBJ2-7, with TRBD1 identical over 12 bases. V lost 5 bases to trimming and J lost 5 bases; unmatched junction nucleotides: 7. The CDR3 has 15 residues. CDR3 nucleotides: TGTGCCAGCAGTCTAAGGGGGACAGGGGGCCACGAGCAGTACTTC. Protein: CASSLRGTGGHEQYF.

This clonotype was observed many times. The CDR3 nucleotides are TGCAGTGCTAGGGGACAGGAGGGTTCACCCCTCCACTTT. Protein product: CSARGQEGSPLHF. This chain joins TRBV20-1 and TRBJ1-6, with 8 bases identical to TRBD1. The V gene's germline CDR1 is DFQATT and CDR2 SNEGSKA (reference sequence). The junction had 4 bases not matched to a gene; V was cut back by 3 bases and J by 9 bases. The CDR3 has 13 amino acids.

This chain joins TRBV7-8 and TRBJ1-5; 9 bases map to TRBD1. The germline V gene encodes CDR1 SGHVS and CDR2 FQNEAQ. V lost 3 bases, J lost 6 bases, and 9 bases stayed unmatched. CDR3 length equals 16 residues. The CDR3 DNA reads TGTGCCAGCAGCTTTCGAAGGGACAGGGCGGGTCAGCCCCAGCATTTT. Translation: CASSFRRDRAGQPQHF.

This clonotype appeared many times. This chain links TRBV2 with TRBJ1-5; possibly TRBD1 for D (6 bases). CDR3 length: 14 residues. V was trimmed by 6 bases and J by 0 bases, leaving 9 bases between them. Germline V lookup: CDR1 SNHLY, CDR2 FYNNEI. The CDR3 loop reads CASRQGLSNQPQHF. CDR3 DNA sequence: TGTGCCAGCAGACAGGGACTTAGCAATCAGCCCCAGCATTTT.

The DNA of the CDR3 is TGTGCCAGCAGCCAACCCGGGACTAGCGGGAGGGGGAGGGAGCAGTTCTTC. It translates to CASSQPGTSGRGREQFF. V usage is TRBV3-1 and J usage is TRBJ2-1; TRBD2 aligns across 16 bases. The length of the CDR3 is 17 residues. J gave up 10 bases and V 2 bases, and 8 bases lay outside the gene matches. Per germline, CDR1 LGHDT and CDR2 YNNKEL (reference sequence).

This clonotype was picked up a small number of times. The V and J genes are TRBV11-2 and TRBJ2-1; tentatively, D is TRBD2 (6 bases). The CDR3 sequence is 13 residues long. V lost 5 bases, J lost 6 bases, and 11 bases lay in between. The germline V gene encodes CDR1 SGHAT and CDR2 FQNNGV. The CDR3 region has the DNA TGTGCCAGCAGCCCTCAGGGAGGCAATGAGCAGTTCTTC. Its protein is CASSPQGGNEQFF.

The chain couples TRBV12-3 or TRBV12-4 to TRBJ2-2; a possible D gene is TRBD1 (5 bases). The CDR3 loop spans 16 amino acids. Trimming took 1 base from V and 1 from J, leaving 10 bases between them. The CDR3 bases are TGTGCCAGCAGTTTAGTACAGGCGATGAACACCGGGGAGCTGTTTTTT. Translated: CASSLVQAMNTGELFF.